These T cell receptor beta chains were read from a single sample in a study of blood T cell repertoires in COVID-19. Sequencing was performed with immunoSEQ multiplex PCR; in TCRdb, only in-frame clones are kept and a portion is missing. The sample consists of 55,000 or so clones, around nine tenths of them appearing once. The source material was peripheral blood. The receptors derive from a woman aged 55-69 years with COVID-19, enrolled during active disease. Both conserved end residues are part of each CDR3. A D gene is named only where the DNA matches it firmly. Clone size appears in some rows only: once, few, many, or a class for an expanded clone.

d_call,j_call,clone_size,v_call,cdr3_nt,cdr3_aa
-,TRBJ1-6,-,TRBV3-1/TRBV3-2,TGTGCCAGCAGCCCCCTAGCCTATAATTCACCCCTCCACTTT,CASSPLAYNSPLHF
TRBD1,TRBJ2-7,-,TRBV19,TGTGCCAGTAGTATGGCGACAGGGGGCGAGTACGAGCAGTACTTC,CASSMATGGEYEQYF
TRBD1,TRBJ2-7,-,TRBV25-1,TGTGCCAGCAGGCTGACAGGGGGGGACGAGCAGTACTTC,CASRLTGGDEQYF
TRBD2,TRBJ2-7,-,TRBV5-4,TGTGCCAGCAGCCCCGGCCGTAGCGGGACCTACGAGCAGTACTTC,CASSPGRSGTYEQYF
TRBD2,TRBJ2-1,-,TRBV3-1/TRBV3-2,TGTGCCAGCAGCCCGACTAGCGGTAGCTCCTACAATGAGCAGTTCTTC,CASSPTSGSSYNEQFF
TRBD1,TRBJ1-2,-,TRBV28,TGTGCCAGCAGTCAACCCTCAGGGGGCTCAAACTATGGCTACACCTTC,CASSQPSGGSNYGYTF
-,TRBJ1-4,-,TRBV28,TGTGCCAGCAGTTTAATCTCGAGTTCAACTAATGAAAAACTGTTTTTT,CASSLISSSTNEKLFF
-,TRBJ1-4,-,TRBV6-5,TGTGCCAGCATGGGGGGGGGCTTTCGGGAAAAACTGTTTTTT,CASMGGGFREKLFF
-,TRBJ2-2,-,TRBV7-9,TGTGCCAGCAGTCCCACGAGAAACACCGGGGAGCTGTTTTTT,CASSPTRNTGELFF
-,TRBJ1-5,once,TRBV2,TGTGCCAGCAGTGCAGGACAGATTCTCAATCAGCCCCAGCATTTT,CASSAGQILNQPQHF
TRBD1,TRBJ1-1,-,TRBV10-3,TGTGCCATCAGTGATATCCGGACAGGACAAGGTCGGGCTGAAGCTTTCTTT,CAISDIRTGQGRAEAFF
-,TRBJ2-2,-,TRBV2,TGTGCCAGCGAGGCCGGGATTAACACCGGGGAGCTGTTTTTT,CASEAGINTGELFF
-,TRBJ1-4,-,TRBV6-5,TGTGCCAGCAGTTCCGGGGGGTTTGGTGAAAAACTGTTTTTT,CASSSGGFGEKLFF
-,TRBJ1-4,-,TRBV5-5,TGTGCCAGCAGCCCCGAGGCAGGGCCACGGGTAAAACTGTTTTTT,CASSPEAGPRVKLFF